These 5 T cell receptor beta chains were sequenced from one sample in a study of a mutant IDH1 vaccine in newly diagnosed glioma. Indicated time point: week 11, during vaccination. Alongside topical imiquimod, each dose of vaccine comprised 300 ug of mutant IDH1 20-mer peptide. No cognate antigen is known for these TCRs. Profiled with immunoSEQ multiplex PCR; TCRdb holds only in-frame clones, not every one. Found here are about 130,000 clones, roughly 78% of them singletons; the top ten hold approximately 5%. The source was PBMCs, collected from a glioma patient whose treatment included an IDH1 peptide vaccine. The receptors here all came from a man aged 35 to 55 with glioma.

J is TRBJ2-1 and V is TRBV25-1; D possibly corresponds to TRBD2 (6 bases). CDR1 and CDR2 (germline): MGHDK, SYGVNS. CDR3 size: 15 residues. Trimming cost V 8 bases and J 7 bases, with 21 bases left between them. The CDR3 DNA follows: TGTGCCAGCTCAATTACTAGCAGGGTCGTTAATGAGCAGTTCTTC. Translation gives CASSITSRVVNEQFF.

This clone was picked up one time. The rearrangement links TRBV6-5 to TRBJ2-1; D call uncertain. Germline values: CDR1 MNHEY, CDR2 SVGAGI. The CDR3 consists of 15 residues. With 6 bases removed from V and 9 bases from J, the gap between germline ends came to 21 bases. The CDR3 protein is CASSRPGGFGVEQFF. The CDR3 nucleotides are TGTGCCAGCAGCCGCCCCGGTGGGTTTGGCGTTGAGCAGTTCTTC.

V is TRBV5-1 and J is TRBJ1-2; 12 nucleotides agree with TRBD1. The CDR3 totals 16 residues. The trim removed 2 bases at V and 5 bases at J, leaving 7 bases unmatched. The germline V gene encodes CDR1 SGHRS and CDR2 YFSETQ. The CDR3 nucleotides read TGCGCCAGCAGCTTTGAACCGGGACAGGGGGCTTATGGCTACACCTTC. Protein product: CASSFEPGQGAYGYTF.

The DNA of the CDR3 is TGTGCCAGCAGCTTAGGCTCGGGGGCGCGGACCGGGGAGCTGTTTTTT. Encoded protein: CASSLGSGARTGELFF. The V gene is TRBV7-2, the J gene TRBJ2-2; tentatively, D is TRBD1 or TRBD2 (6 bases each). The V gene lost 1 base and the J gene lost 5 bases, with 14 bases spanning the gap. The V gene's germline CDR1 is SGHTA and CDR2 FQGNSA. This CDR3 region has 16 residues.

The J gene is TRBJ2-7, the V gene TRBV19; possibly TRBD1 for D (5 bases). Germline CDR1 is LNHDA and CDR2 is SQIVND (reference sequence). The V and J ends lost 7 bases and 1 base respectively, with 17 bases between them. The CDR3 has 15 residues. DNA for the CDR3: TGTGCCAGTACCAAAGGGCAGGGAAGTTCCTACGAGCAGTACTTC. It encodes CASTKGQGSSYEQYF.